This T cell receptor (beta chain) was captured in a study of CD8 T cells in Susac syndrome. This clonotype was detected once. What it binds is not known. The T cells that were sequenced for TCR beta were CD8+ and CD4+ cells from blood. The controls, all healthy donors, were matched for age and sex. RNA in amounts of about 0.45 to 1 ug was reverse transcribed with random hexamers. Multiplex PCR with immunoSEQ amplified the TCR beta CDR3 across 54 Vbeta and 13 Jbeta. TCRdb reprocessed the immunoSEQ multiplex PCR reads via MiXCR and lists one record per CDR3 protein. Of about 47,000 distinct CDR3 sequences detected, about 91% appear once; the ten largest clones hold roughly 0.4%. Study results and caveats: As the study acknowledged, the number of individuals who were part of its TCR sequencing and HLA analysis was relatively small.

Germline-derived CDR1 and CDR2 are SEHNR and FQNEAQ (reference sequence). The CDR3 sequence is 14 residues long. V gave up 5 bases and J gave up 1 base, with 11 bases separating them. The receptor was isolated from a human donor in good health. This rearrangement joins TRBV7-9 to TRBJ2-5; D may be TRBD1 (5 bases). Sequences were obtained from CD8+ T cells from PBMCs. The CDR3, as DNA: TGTGCCAGCAGCCGACGACAGCTCCAAGAGACCCAGTACTTC. The encoded protein is CASSRRQLQETQYF.